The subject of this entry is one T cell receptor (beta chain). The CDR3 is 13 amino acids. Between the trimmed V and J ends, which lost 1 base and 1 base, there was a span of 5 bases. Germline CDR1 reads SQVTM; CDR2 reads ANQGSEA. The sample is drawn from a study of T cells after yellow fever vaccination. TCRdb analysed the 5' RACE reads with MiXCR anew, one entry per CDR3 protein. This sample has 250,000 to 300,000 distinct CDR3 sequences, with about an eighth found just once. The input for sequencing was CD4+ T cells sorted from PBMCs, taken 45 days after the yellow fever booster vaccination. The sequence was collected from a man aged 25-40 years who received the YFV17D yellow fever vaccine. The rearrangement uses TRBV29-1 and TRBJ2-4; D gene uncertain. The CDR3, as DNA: TGCAGCGTTGAAGGTCTGGCCAAAAACATTCAGTACTTC. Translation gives CSVEGLAKNIQYF.